This T cell receptor beta chain was captured by sequencing in a study of technical replicates of blood from a handful of donors. Germline V CDR1 and CDR2: KGHSH, LQKENI. V was pared by 11 bases and J by 7 bases, with 18 bases between. CDR3 length: 12 amino acids. Measured with immunoSEQ multiplex PCR; TCRdb has only the in-frame clones, and not every one. The sample consists of tens of thousands of clones, around nine tenths of them appearing once. The V gene is TRBV18, the J gene TRBJ2-7; maybe TRBD2 (6 bases). Material for sequencing was PBMCs. The source of this sequence is a human donor in good health. Some clones in this sample may be carry-over from other donors' samples. CDR3 region: CAAGGTAEEQYF. Here the CDR3 DNA reads TGTGCCGCTGGGGGGACGGCGGAAGAGCAGTACTTC.